The rows below give T cell receptor beta chains drawn from one sample of a study of cytomegalovirus exposure and HLA in healthy donors. Clones were sequenced by immunoSEQ multiplex PCR, and TCRdb holds only the in-frame ones, with some missing. The table lists roughly 150,000 clones, approximately 86% of them singletons, with around 6.6% in the top ten. The sequenced sample consisted of PBMCs. All receptors come from a woman between 50 and 59 years old in good health and CMV-seropositive. Each CDR3 is given with its conserved first and last residue. Each record gives: J gene, V gene, D gene, clone size, CDR3 protein, CDR3 DNA. A D gene is named only where the DNA matches it firmly. Size values are once, few and many counts, or a class for expanded clones, and some rows have none.

>TRBJ1-2|TRBV6-1|TRBD1|-
CASSGQGVSSGYTF
TGTGCCAGCAGCGGACAGGGGGTGAGCAGTGGCTACACCTTC
>TRBJ1-3|TRBV19|TRBD1|-
CASSFQGVSGNTIYF
TGTGCCAGTAGTTTCCAGGGGGTCTCTGGAAACACCATATATTTT
>TRBJ2-1|TRBV7-6|TRBD2|-
CASSLSGGLHNEQFF
TGTGCCAGCAGCTTATCGGGGGGGCTCCACAATGAGCAGTTCTTC
>TRBJ2-3|TRBV5-1|-|-
CASSLTGINTDTQYF
TGCGCCAGCAGCCTTACAGGGATTAATACAGATACGCAGTATTTT
>TRBJ1-1|TRBV6-1|-|-
CASSQTPGPNTEAFF
TGTGCCAGCAGTCAAACCCCAGGGCCCAACACTGAAGCTTTCTTT
>TRBJ2-1|TRBV6-1|-|-
CASMRDRDEQFF
TGTGCCAGCATGAGAGACCGGGATGAGCAGTTCTTC
>TRBJ2-1|TRBV6-4|-|-
CASTLGGRGEQFF
TGTGCCAGCACCCTTGGGGGCCGTGGTGAGCAGTTCTTC
>TRBJ2-3|TRBV27|TRBD1|-
CASSPTTGALLTDTQYF
TGTGCCAGCAGTCCCACTACAGGGGCTCTTTTAACAGATACGCAGTATTTT
>TRBJ2-3|TRBV27|-|-
CASSAGAWDTQYF
TGTGCCAGTTCTGCGGGGGCGTGGGATACGCAGTATTTT
>TRBJ1-1|TRBV13|TRBD1|-
CASSFPDREAFF
TGTGCCAGCAGCTTCCCGGACAGGGAAGCTTTCTTT
>TRBJ2-2|TRBV21-1|-|-
CASSKGPGQDGTGELFF
TGTGCCAGCAGCAAAGGCCCGGGACAGGACGGTACCGGGGAGCTGTTTTTT
>TRBJ1-1|TRBV2|TRBD1|-
CASSEALPGGRTEAFF
TGTGCCAGCAGTGAAGCGCTTCCAGGGGGACGGACTGAAGCTTTCTTT
>TRBJ2-7|TRBV5-1|TRBD2|-
CASSSRRTSGVYYEQYF
TGCGCCAGCAGCTCCCGTCGGACTAGCGGGGTCTACTACGAGCAGTACTTC
>TRBJ2-7|TRBV13|TRBD1|-
CASSSRDRGNEQYF
TGTGCCAGCAGCTCGCGGGACAGGGGGAACGAGCAGTACTTC
>TRBJ1-5|TRBV19|TRBD1|-
CASSLTGGNQPQHF
TGTGCCAGTAGTTTGACAGGGGGGAATCAGCCCCAGCATTTT
>TRBJ2-3|TRBV5-4|-|few
CASSLGAGGTDTQYF
TGTGCCAGCAGCTTGGGGGCAGGGGGCACAGATACGCAGTATTTT
>TRBJ2-7|TRBV13|-|-
CASSRYTGNEQYF
TGTGCCAGCAGCCGGTATACAGGGAACGAGCAGTACTTC
>TRBJ2-2|TRBV15|-|-
CATSRDLSGGLTGELFF
TGTGCCACCAGCAGAGATCTCTCCGGGGGACTCACCGGGGAGCTGTTTTTT
>TRBJ1-5|TRBV19|-|-
CASSRQFSNQPQHF
TGTGCCAGTAGTAGACAGTTTAGCAATCAGCCCCAGCATTTT
>TRBJ2-7|TRBV7-9|TRBD2|-
CASSLEGGGAYEQYF
TGTGCCAGCAGCTTAGAAGGCGGGGGAGCCTACGAGCAGTACTTC
>TRBJ2-2|TRBV4-1|TRBD1|-
CASSQDPRTGRDTGELFF
TGCGCCAGCAGCCAAGACCCAAGGACAGGGCGGGACACCGGGGAGCTGTTTTTT
>TRBJ2-1|TRBV11-2|TRBD1|-
CASSRGQGPYNEQFF
TGTGCCAGCAGCCGGGGACAGGGGCCCTACAATGAGCAGTTCTTC
>TRBJ2-7|TRBV6-1|TRBD2|-
CASTLAGANYEQYF
TGTGCCAGCACTCTAGCGGGGGCCAACTACGAGCAGTACTTC
>TRBJ2-3|TRBV6-1|TRBD2|-
CASSVTSGYTDTQYF
TGTGCCAGCAGTGTCACTAGCGGTTACACAGATACGCAGTATTTT
>TRBJ2-7|TRBV2|TRBD1|-
CASGGTGPYEQYF
TGTGCCAGCGGGGGGACAGGACCCTACGAGCAGTACTTC
>TRBJ2-7|TRBV7-9|-|-
CASSLAGELDEQYF
TGTGCCAGCAGCTTAGCCGGGGAATTGGACGAGCAGTACTTC
>TRBJ2-7|TRBV6-5|-|few
CASRREFYEQYF
TGTGCCAGCAGAAGGGAGTTCTACGAGCAGTACTTC
>TRBJ2-7|TRBV6-6|TRBD1|-
CASSYSRGQFYEQYF
TGTGCCAGCAGTTACTCGAGGGGGCAGTTCTACGAGCAGTACTTC
>TRBJ1-2|TRBV29-1|-|-
CSVIREYGYTF
TGCAGCGTTATAAGAGAGTATGGCTACACCTTC
>TRBJ2-7|TRBV7-2|TRBD1|-
CASSLADRGLREQYF
TGTGCCAGCAGCTTAGCCGACAGGGGCCTAAGGGAGCAGTACTTC
>TRBJ2-1|TRBV7-8|-|-
CASSSRLEPYNEQFF
TGTGCCAGCAGCTCCCGACTAGAGCCCTACAATGAGCAGTTCTTC
>TRBJ1-1|TRBV29-1|-|-
CSVTGSEAFF
TGCAGCGTTACAGGGTCTGAAGCTTTCTTT
>TRBJ2-1|TRBV4-1|-|-
CASSQVFRLRLNEQFF
TGCGCCAGCAGCCAAGTCTTCAGGCTCCGCCTCAATGAGCAGTTCTTC
>TRBJ2-7|TRBV6-4|TRBD1|-
CASGGTGGDEQYF
TGTGCCAGCGGCGGGACAGGTGGAGACGAGCAGTACTTC
>TRBJ2-1|TRBV7-9|TRBD2|few
CSSSRTSGGLGHEQFF
TGTTCCAGCAGCCGAACTAGCGGGGGGCTTGGGCATGAGCAGTTCTTC
>TRBJ2-1|TRBV6-6|-|-
CASSWRQGTYNEQFF
TGTGCCAGCAGTTGGCGCCAGGGAACCTACAATGAGCAGTTCTTC
>TRBJ1-1|TRBV9|-|once
CASTGGQTNTEAFF
TGTGCCAGCACCGGAGGGCAGACGAACACTGAAGCTTTCTTT
>TRBJ2-3|TRBV2|-|once
CASHRDRTTDTQYF
TGTGCCAGCCACCGAGACAGGACCACAGATACGCAGTATTTT
>TRBJ1-3|TRBV28|-|-
CASSLLQGRRYF
TGTGCCAGCAGTTTATTGCAGGGTAGAAGGTATTTT
>TRBJ2-7|TRBV6-6|TRBD1|-
CASSLTGGPPGEQYF
TGTGCCAGCAGTTTAACAGGGGGGCCTCCGGGGGAGCAGTACTTC
>TRBJ2-3|TRBV9|TRBD2|-
CASSVGLAGGITDTQYF
TGTGCCAGCAGCGTAGGCCTAGCGGGGGGCATTACAGATACGCAGTATTTT
>TRBJ2-1|TRBV7-9|TRBD2|once
CASSLLSGGFNEQFF
TGTGCCAGCAGCTTACTTAGCGGGGGGTTCAATGAGCAGTTCTTC
>TRBJ2-1|TRBV13|-|-
CASSSTGDEQFF
TGTGCCAGCAGCTCGACAGGTGATGAGCAGTTCTTC
>TRBJ2-7|TRBV6-1|-|-
CASSEALGGAITYEQYF
TGTGCCAGCAGTGAAGCGCTTGGGGGGGCGATTACCTACGAGCAGTACTTC
>TRBJ2-4|TRBV27|-|-
CASSLWAGAKNIQYF
TGTGCCAGCAGTTTATGGGCGGGAGCCAAAAACATTCAGTACTTC
>TRBJ1-3|TRBV9|-|-
CASSLNGGFGNTIYF
TGTGCCAGCAGCCTAAATGGGGGCTTTGGAAACACCATATATTTT